This T cell receptor (beta chain) was profiled in a study of CD8 T cells in ankylosing spondylitis. Study findings and constraints: One TCR beta motif, made up of about 8 highly homologous variants, appeared characteristic of ankylosing spondylitis blood.

The sample holds many counts of this clonotype. Its antigen is still unknown. TCRdb itself ran the 5' RACE reads through MiXCR, one entry per CDR3 protein. This sample has hundreds of thousands of distinct CDR3 sequences; roughly 26% occur once, and the top ten carry 0.85% to 1%. Germline lookup yields CDR1 DFQATT and CDR2 SNEGSKA (reference sequence). The CDR3 contains 10 residues. Material: blood, either unsorted or a sorted T cell fraction (not recorded which). This receptor was taken from a male donor with ankylosing spondylitis. The V gene is TRBV20-1, the J gene TRBJ1-4; TRBD1 might be the D (6 bases). The CDR3 nucleotides read TGCAGCAGCAGGGGTGAAAAACTGTTTTTT. This gives the protein CSSRGEKLFF.